One and the same sample provided the 7 T cell receptor beta chains below, sequenced in a study of blood T cell repertoires in COVID-19 (TCRdb year 2020). To prepare the library, the immunoSEQ multiplex PCR assay was applied. Drawn from immuneACCESS, this table holds only the in-frame rearrangements with V and J called that TCRdb kept. Clones are partly lost; checked studies trace under half to an unresolved V gene and leave the rest unexplained. Across this sample there are roughly 120,000 clones, with about 74% seen only once. Of the sample, around 5.9% falls within the top ten clones. The sequenced sample consisted of peripheral blood. These receptors were collected from a man aged 65-85 years with acute or convalescent COVID-19.

This sequence joins TRBV3-1 (or the pseudogene TRBV3-2) and TRBJ2-5; 9 bases fit TRBD2. V gave up 2 bases and J gave up 5 bases; unmatched junction bases: 6. The CDR3 spans 15 residues. The germline V gene has CDR1 LGHDT and CDR2 YNNKEL (reference sequence). Here the CDR3 reads CASSQKGAGGETQYF. In nucleotides, the CDR3 is TGTGCCAGCAGCCAAAAAGGAGCGGGAGGTGAGACCCAGTACTTC.

This chain connects TRBV5-4 to TRBJ2-2; 13 bases agree with TRBD2. V lost 3 bases to trimming and J lost 4 bases; unmatched junction nucleotides: 3. Germline V gene lookup returns CDR1 SGHNT and CDR2 YYREEE (reference sequence). The CDR3 length is 16 residues. The CDR3 bases are TGTGCCAGCAGCTCACGGACTAGCGGGGGCACCGGGGAGCTGTTTTTT. Its translation is CASSSRTSGGTGELFF.

This clone was detected a few times. The chain joins TRBV29-1 to TRBJ2-7; 10 nucleotides line up with TRBD2. The CDR3 spans 13 residues. The germline V gene has CDR1 SQVTM and CDR2 ANQGSEA. V trimming: 7 bases; J trimming: 6 bases; junction bases outside the gene matches: 9. CDR3 sequence: CSAGSGRAVEQYF. CDR3 bases: TGCAGCGCAGGGAGCGGGAGGGCCGTCGAGCAGTACTTC.

CDR3 in amino acids: CASSLRVSGSVSYEQYF. CDR3 coding DNA: TGTGCCAGCAGTTTACGGGTTAGCGGGAGCGTCTCCTACGAGCAGTACTTC. This chain joins TRBV27 and TRBJ2-7; 9 nucleotides agree with TRBD2. Germline V CDR1 and CDR2: MNHEY, SMNVEV (reference sequence). With V trimmed by 2 bases and J by 0 bases, 8 bases remained unmatched. This CDR3 has 17 residues.

J is TRBJ1-1 and V is TRBV19; D unclear. Trimming pared 5 bases from V and 2 bases from J, leaving 9 bases between. Per the germline V gene, CDR1 is LNHDA and CDR2 is SQIVND (reference sequence). The CDR3 is 13 residues long. The CDR3, as DNA: TGTGCCAGTAGTTCCCTTTCTAACACTGAAGCTTTCTTT. This sequence encodes CASSSLSNTEAFF.

This clone was recorded a few times. The rearrangement uses TRBV3-1 (or the pseudogene TRBV3-2) and TRBJ2-2, with 7 bases lining up with TRBD1. Germline loops: CDR1 LGHDT, CDR2 YNNKEL (reference sequence). Losses at the gene ends were 3 bases for V and 3 bases for J; bases not matched to a gene: 4. This CDR3 spans 15 amino acids. The CDR3 bases are TGTGCCAGCAGCCACAGTGGGACAGACACCGGGGAGCTGTTTTTT. Translation: CASSHSGTDTGELFF.

The V gene is TRBV3-1 (or the pseudogene TRBV3-2), the J gene TRBJ2-5; D perhaps matches TRBD1 (6 bases). This CDR3 has 13 residues. Germline CDR1 and CDR2: LGHDT and YNNKEL (reference sequence). The V and J ends lost 3 bases and 5 bases respectively, with 10 bases between them. The CDR3 here is CASSHPQGETQYF. CDR3 in DNA: TGTGCCAGCAGCCACCCCCAGGGGGAGACCCAGTACTTC.